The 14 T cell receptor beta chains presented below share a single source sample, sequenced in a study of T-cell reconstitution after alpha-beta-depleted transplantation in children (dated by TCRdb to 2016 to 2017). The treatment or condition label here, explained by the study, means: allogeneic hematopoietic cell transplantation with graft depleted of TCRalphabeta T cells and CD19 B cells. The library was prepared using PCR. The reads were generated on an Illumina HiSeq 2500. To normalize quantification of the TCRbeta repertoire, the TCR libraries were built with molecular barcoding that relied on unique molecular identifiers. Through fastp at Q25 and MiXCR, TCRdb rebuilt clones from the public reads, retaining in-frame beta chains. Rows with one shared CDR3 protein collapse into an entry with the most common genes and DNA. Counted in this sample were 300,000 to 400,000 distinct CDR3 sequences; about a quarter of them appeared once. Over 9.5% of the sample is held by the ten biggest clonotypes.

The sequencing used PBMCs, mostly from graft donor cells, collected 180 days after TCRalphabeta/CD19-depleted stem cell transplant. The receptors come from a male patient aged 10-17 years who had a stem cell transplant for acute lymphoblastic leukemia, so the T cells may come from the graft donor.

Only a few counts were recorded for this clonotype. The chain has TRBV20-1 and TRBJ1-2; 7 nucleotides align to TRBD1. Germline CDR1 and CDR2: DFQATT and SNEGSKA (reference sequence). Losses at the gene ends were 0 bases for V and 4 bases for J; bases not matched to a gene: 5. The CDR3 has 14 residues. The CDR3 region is CSARDQTGSYGYTF. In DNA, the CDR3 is TGCAGTGCTAGAGATCAGACAGGGAGCTATGGCTACACCTTC.

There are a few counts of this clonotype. CDR3 loop: CASSFRRSSGTDTQYF. The CDR3 DNA sequence: TGTGCCAGCAGCTTTAGAAGGTCAAGTGGCACAGATACGCAGTATTTT. J is TRBJ2-3 and V is TRBV7-2; D gene ambiguous. Germline loops: CDR1 SGHTA, CDR2 FQGNSA. V lost 3 bases to trimming and J lost 1 base, with 14 bases between them. The CDR3 has 16 amino acids. The entire variable domain, with the rest obtained from reference TRBV7-2 and TRBJ2-3, is as follows: GAGVSQSPSNKVTEKGKDVELRCDPISGHTALYWYRQSLGQGLEFLIYFQGNSAPDKSGLPSDRFSAERTGGSVSTLTIQRTQQEDSAVYLCASSFRRSSGTDTQYFGPGTRLTVL.

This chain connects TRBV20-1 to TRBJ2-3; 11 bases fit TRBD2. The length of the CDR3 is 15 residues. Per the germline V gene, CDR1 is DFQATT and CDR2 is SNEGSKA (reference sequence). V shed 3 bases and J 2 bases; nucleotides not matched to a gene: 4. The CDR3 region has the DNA TGCAGTGCTAGTCAACTAGCGGGAGCCACAGATACGCAGTATTTT. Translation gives CSASQLAGATDTQYF.

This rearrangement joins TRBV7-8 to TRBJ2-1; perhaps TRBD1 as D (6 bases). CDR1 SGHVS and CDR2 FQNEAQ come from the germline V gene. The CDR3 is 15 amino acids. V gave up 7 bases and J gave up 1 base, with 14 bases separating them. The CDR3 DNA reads TGTGCCAGCACCGTTAGGGGGAGATCCTACAATGAGCAGTTCTTC. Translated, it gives CASTVRGRSYNEQFF.

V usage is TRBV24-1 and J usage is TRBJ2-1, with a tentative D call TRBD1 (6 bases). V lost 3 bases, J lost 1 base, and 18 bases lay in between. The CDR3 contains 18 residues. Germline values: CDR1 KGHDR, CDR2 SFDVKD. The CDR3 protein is CATSDHPGQPGSYNEQFF. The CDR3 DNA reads TGTGCCACCAGTGATCACCCGGGACAACCTGGGTCCTACAATGAGCAGTTCTTC.

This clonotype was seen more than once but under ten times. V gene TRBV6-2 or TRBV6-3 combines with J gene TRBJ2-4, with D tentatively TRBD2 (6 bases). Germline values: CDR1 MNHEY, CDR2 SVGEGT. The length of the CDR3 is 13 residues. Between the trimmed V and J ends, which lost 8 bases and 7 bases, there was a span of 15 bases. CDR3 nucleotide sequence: TGTGCCAGCCACCCCGATGGGAGGAACATTCAGTACTTC. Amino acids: CASHPDGRNIQYF.

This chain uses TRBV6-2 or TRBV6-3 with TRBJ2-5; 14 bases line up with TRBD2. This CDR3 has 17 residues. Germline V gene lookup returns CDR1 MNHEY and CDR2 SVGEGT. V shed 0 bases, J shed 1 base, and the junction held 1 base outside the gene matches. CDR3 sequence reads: CASSYSGLAGVQETQYF. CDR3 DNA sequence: TGTGCCAGCAGTTACTCGGGACTAGCGGGAGTCCAAGAGACCCAGTACTTC.

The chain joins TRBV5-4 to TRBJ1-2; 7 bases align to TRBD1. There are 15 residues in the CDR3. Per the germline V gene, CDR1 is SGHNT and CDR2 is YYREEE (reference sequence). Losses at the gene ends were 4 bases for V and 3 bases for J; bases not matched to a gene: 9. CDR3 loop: CASSRMVGTDYGYTF. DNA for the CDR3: TGTGCCAGCAGCCGGATGGTCGGGACAGACTATGGCTACACCTTC.

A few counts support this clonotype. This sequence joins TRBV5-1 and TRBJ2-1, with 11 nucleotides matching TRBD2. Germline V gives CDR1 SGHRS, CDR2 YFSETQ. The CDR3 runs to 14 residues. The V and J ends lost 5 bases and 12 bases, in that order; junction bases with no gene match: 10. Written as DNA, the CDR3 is TGCGCCAGCAGTGGGGGACTAGCGGTTGATAGGCAGTTCTTC. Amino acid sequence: CASSGGLAVDRQFF.

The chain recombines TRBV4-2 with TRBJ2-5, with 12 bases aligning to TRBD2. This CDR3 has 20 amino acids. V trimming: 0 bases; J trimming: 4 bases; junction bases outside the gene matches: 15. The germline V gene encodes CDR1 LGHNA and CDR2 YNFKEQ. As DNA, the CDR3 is TGTGCCAGCAGCCAAGATGGTCAGGGGAGGACTAGCGGGATCGGAGAGACCCAGTACTTC. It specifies CASSQDGQGRTSGIGETQYF.

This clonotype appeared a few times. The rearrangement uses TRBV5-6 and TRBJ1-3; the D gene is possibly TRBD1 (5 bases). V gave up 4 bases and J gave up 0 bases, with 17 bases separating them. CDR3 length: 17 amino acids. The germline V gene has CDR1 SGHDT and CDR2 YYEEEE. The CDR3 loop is CASSPSLRDVSGNTIYF. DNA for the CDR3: TGTGCCAGCAGCCCTAGCCTCAGGGATGTCTCTGGAAACACCATATATTTT.

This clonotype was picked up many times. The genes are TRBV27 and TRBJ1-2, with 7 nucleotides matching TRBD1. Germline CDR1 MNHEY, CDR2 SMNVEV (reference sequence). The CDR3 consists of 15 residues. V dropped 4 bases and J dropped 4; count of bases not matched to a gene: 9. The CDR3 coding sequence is TGTGCCAGCAGTTCCCGGACAGGCGCCTTCTATGGCTACACCTTC. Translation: CASSSRTGAFYGYTF.

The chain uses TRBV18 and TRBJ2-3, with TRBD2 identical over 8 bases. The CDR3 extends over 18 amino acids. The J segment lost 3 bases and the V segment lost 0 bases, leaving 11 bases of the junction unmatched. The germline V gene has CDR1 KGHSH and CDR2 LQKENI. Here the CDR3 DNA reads TGTGCCAGCTCACCACCGTCGTCCGGGAGGGTCGGAACAGATACGCAGTATTTT. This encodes CASSPPSSGRVGTDTQYF.

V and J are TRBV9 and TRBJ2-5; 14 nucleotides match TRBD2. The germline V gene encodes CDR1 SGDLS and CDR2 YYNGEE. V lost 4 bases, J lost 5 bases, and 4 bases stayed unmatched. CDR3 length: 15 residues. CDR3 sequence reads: CASSPGTSGSETQYF. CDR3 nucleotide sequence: TGTGCCAGCAGCCCCGGGACTAGCGGGAGTGAGACCCAGTACTTC.